This record covers a single TCR beta chain. TCRdb called the PCR reads again in MiXCR, with one record for every CDR3 protein. Found here are more than 10,000 distinct CDR3 sequences, around 60% of them singletons; the top ten hold roughly 33%. There are 15 residues in the CDR3. Germline CDR1 SGHVS, CDR2 FNYEAQ. The data belong to a study of tumor-infiltrating lymphocytes in oesophageal squamous cell carcinoma. The TCR originated in a female donor with esophageal squamous cell carcinoma. J is TRBJ2-5 and V is TRBV7-6; the match to TRBD1 covers 7 bases. Matching the DNA end better, TRBJ2-1 makes the J call doubtful. Input material: esophageal tumor tissue. CDR3 region: CASSLDRGVSNEQFF. As DNA, the CDR3 is TGTGCCAGCAGCTTAGACAGGGGCGTTTCGAATGAGCAGTTCTTC.